The rows below give T cell receptor beta chains drawn from one sample of a study of cytomegalovirus exposure and HLA in healthy donors. Here immunoSEQ multiplex PCR was the method, and the copy in TCRdb shows in-frame clones only, minus some. This table holds 150,000 to 200,000 clones, 85% found once. Sequencing was carried out using PBMCs. The receptors were sampled from a young man in good health and CMV-seropositive. Each CDR3 is given with its conserved first and last residue. D genes are given only for firm matches. Size values are once, few and many counts, or a class for expanded clones, and some rows have none.

length,D,size,J,V,CDR3,DNA
14,.,.,TRBJ2-2,TRBV10-3,CAISLRESTGELFF,TGTGCCATCAGTCTCAGGGAAAGCACCGGGGAGCTGTTTTTT
13,TRBD2,.,TRBJ2-7,TRBV19,CASSYGRGHEQYF,TGTGCCAGTAGTTACGGGAGGGGTCACGAGCAGTACTTC
14,.,.,TRBJ1-2,TRBV4-1,CASSTDPANYGYTF,TGCGCCAGCAGTACAGATCCAGCTAACTATGGCTACACCTTC
17,TRBD1,.,TRBJ2-2,TRBV7-2,CASSQPSDRANTGELFF,TGTGCCAGCAGCCAACCTTCGGACAGGGCCAACACCGGGGAGCTGTTTTTT
13,.,.,TRBJ2-1,TRBV7-9,CASSLDPGNEQFF,TGTGCCAGCAGCTTAGACCCCGGCAATGAGCAGTTCTTC
15,.,once,TRBJ2-7,TRBV28,CASSFSPNSTYEQYF,TGTGCCAGCAGTTTCTCTCCGAATAGCACCTACGAGCAGTACTTC
13,.,.,TRBJ1-1,TRBV4-2,CASSQVAEGEAFF,TGTGCCAGCAGCCAAGTTGCGGAGGGTGAAGCTTTCTTT
15,TRBD1,.,TRBJ2-7,TRBV6-5,CASSPGTGGLDEQYF,TGTGCCAGCAGCCCAGGGACAGGGGGGTTGGACGAGCAGTACTTC
17,.,.,TRBJ2-7,TRBV27,CASSLPIPGGRTYEQYF,TGTGCCAGCAGTTTACCGATCCCAGGGGGGCGAACCTACGAGCAGTACTTC
13,.,.,TRBJ2-7,TRBV28,CASSLSHAYEQYF,TGTGCCAGCAGTTTATCACATGCCTACGAGCAGTACTTC
15,.,few,TRBJ2-6,TRBV28,CASSSIGQYLGVLTF,TGTGCCAGCAGCTCTATAGGACAATACCTGGGCGTCCTGACTTTC
16,.,.,TRBJ2-6,TRBV5-6,CASTSEEGRGANVLTF,TGTGCCAGCACCTCTGAGGAGGGGCGTGGGGCCAACGTCCTGACTTTC
14,.,.,TRBJ1-1,TRBV9,CASSVRGDDTEAFF,TGTGCCAGCAGCGTACGGGGGGACGACACTGAAGCTTTCTTT
19,TRBD2,once,TRBJ2-1,TRBV7-2,CASSLARGLAGGAYNEQFF,TGTGCCAGCAGCTTAGCGCGAGGACTAGCGGGGGGGGCCTACAATGAGCAGTTCTTC
16,TRBD2,.,TRBJ2-1,TRBV5-1,CASRAGLAGRGSEQFF,TGCGCCAGCAGGGCGGGACTAGCGGGCCGGGGGAGTGAGCAGTTCTTC
14,.,.,TRBJ1-1,TRBV5-4,CASSLVYPGTEAFF,TGTGCCAGCAGCTTGGTGTACCCGGGCACTGAAGCTTTCTTT
13,.,.,TRBJ2-7,TRBV6-1,CATSEGGVQEQYF,TGTGCCACTTCGGAGGGGGGGGTTCAGGAGCAGTACTTC
13,.,once,TRBJ2-7,TRBV5-1,CASSLPHGDEQYF,TGCGCCAGCAGCTTGCCCCACGGAGACGAGCAGTACTTC
15,.,.,TRBJ1-1,TRBV10-1,CASSVLVRHSTEAFF,TGCGCCAGCAGTGTGTTGGTCAGGCACAGCACTGAAGCTTTCTTT
16,TRBD1,.,TRBJ2-7,TRBV7-9,CASSLDSGTASYEQYF,TGTGCCAGCAGCCTAGATTCCGGGACAGCCTCCTACGAGCAGTACTTC
14,.,once,TRBJ1-3,TRBV5-1,CASSDGSSGNTIYF,TGCGCCAGCAGCGACGGGTCCTCTGGAAACACCATATATTTT
13,.,.,TRBJ1-3,TRBV5-1,CASNQTSGNTIYF,TGCGCCAGTAATCAGACATCTGGAAACACCATATATTTT
14,.,.,TRBJ2-6,TRBV28,CASSSDSGANVLTF,TGTGCCAGCAGTTCAGACTCTGGGGCCAACGTCCTGACTTTC
16,TRBD2,.,TRBJ2-7,TRBV5-6,CASSWMTSGGNGEQYF,TGTGCCAGCAGCTGGATGACTAGCGGGGGGAACGGCGAGCAGTACTTC
14,TRBD2,.,TRBJ2-2,TRBV6-5,CASTRTSETGELFF,TGTGCCAGCACCCGGACTAGCGAAACCGGGGAGCTGTTTTTT
16,TRBD1,.,TRBJ2-2,TRBV14,CASSPRTGGVTGELFF,TGTGCCAGCAGCCCCAGGACAGGGGGAGTCACCGGGGAGCTGTTTTTT
13,.,.,TRBJ2-7,TRBV5-6,CASRYDSDYEQYF,TGTGCCAGCAGGTACGACAGCGACTACGAGCAGTACTTC